This TCR beta chain was observed in a study of blood T cell repertoires in COVID-19. Study as a whole: Researchers got acute and convalescent COVID-19 samples from the United States, Italy and Spain. Sources were T cells, B-cell-depleted T cells, or PBMCs; the material itself was cDNA or gDNA.

In the original processing: Cell counts per sample came from amplifying reference gene primers. TCRdb's table, derived via immunoSEQ multiplex PCR, lists solely in-frame clones and lacks some. V, J and clone size were drawn from that table, and D and trimming were deduced from the DNA. The sample records fewer than 150,000 clones, 85% being singletons. In this sample, this clone turned up once. The specimen sequenced was peripheral blood. This receptor was obtained from a human donor in a cohort sampled during active COVID-19.

CDR3 loop: CASSTRQARELEETQYF. CDR3 bases: TGTGCCAGCAGCACCCGACAGGCCCGCGAACTTGAAGAGACCCAGTACTTC. This chain links TRBV11-2 with TRBJ2-5; tentatively, D is TRBD1 (6 bases). Between the trimmed V and J ends, which lost 5 bases and 3 bases, there was a span of 22 bases. Looked up from germline, CDR1 is SGHAT and CDR2 is FQNNGV. The CDR3 covers 17 residues. Looking up the rest from reference TRBV11-2 and TRBJ2-5 gives the full variable domain: EAGVAQSPRYKIIEKRQSVAFWCNPISGHATLYWYQQILGQGPKLLIQFQNNGVVDDSQLPKDRFSAERLKGVDSTLKIQPAKLEDSAVYLCASSTRQARELEETQYFGPGTRLLVL.